This T cell receptor beta chain was sequenced during a study of blood T cells in healthy people across ages. The germline V gene has CDR1 DFQATT and CDR2 SNEGSKA (reference sequence). Deletions cut 5 bases from V and 0 bases from J, with 14 bases between. The CDR3 runs 14 residues. This clonotype was recorded a few times. PCR was performed a second time for roughly 6 to 12 cycles using a sample-barcoded 5' primer and a J-beta primer mix. TCRdb passed the 5' RACE reads through MiXCR, listing each CDR3 protein once. The sample comprises more than 1.4 million distinct CDR3 sequences, 35% to 45% of which are singletons, and under 8% rests with the top ten.

Sequencing was carried out using blood. The rearrangement joins TRBV20-1 to TRBJ2-7; D uncertain. This receptor was taken from a woman under 30 in good health. The CDR3 DNA reads as TGCAGTGCTCTAAAGGGTGATAGCTCCTACGAGCAGTACTTC. This translates into CSALKGDSSYEQYF.